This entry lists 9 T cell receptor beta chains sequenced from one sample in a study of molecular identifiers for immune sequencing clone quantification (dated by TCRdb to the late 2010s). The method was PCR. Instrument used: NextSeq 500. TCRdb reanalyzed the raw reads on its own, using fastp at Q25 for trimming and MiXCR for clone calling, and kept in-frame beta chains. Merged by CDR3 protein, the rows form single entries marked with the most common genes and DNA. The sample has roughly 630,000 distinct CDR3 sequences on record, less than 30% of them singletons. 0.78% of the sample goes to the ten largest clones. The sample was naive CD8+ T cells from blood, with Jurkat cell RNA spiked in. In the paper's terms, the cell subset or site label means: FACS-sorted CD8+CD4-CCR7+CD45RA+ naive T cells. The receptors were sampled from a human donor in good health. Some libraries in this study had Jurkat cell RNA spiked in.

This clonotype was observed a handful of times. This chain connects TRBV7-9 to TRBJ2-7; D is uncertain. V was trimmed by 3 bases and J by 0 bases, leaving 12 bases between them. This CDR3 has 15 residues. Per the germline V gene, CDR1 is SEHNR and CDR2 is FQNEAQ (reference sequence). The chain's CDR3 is CASSFAGVSSYEQYF. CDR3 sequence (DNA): TGTGCCAGCAGCTTTGCAGGAGTAAGCTCCTACGAGCAGTACTTC. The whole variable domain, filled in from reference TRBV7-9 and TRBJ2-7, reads DTGVSQNPRHKITKRGQNVTFRCDPISEHNRLYWYRQTLGQGPEFLTYFQNEAQLEKSRLLSDRFSAERPKGSFSTLEIQRTEQGDSAMYLCASSFAGVSSYEQYFGPGTRLTVT.

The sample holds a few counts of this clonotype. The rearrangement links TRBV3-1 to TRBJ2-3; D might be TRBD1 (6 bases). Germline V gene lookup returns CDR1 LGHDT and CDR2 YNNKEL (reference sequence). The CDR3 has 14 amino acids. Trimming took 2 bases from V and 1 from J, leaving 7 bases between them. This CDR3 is CASSQNRGTDTQYF. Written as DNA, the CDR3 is TGTGCCAGCAGCCAAAACAGGGGCACAGATACGCAGTATTTT.

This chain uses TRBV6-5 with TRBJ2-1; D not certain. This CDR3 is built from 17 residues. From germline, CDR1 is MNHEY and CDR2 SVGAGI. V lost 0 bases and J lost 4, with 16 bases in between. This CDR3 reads CASSYSFPVDGYNEQFF. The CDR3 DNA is TGTGCCAGCAGTTACTCGTTTCCTGTCGACGGATACAATGAGCAGTTCTTC.

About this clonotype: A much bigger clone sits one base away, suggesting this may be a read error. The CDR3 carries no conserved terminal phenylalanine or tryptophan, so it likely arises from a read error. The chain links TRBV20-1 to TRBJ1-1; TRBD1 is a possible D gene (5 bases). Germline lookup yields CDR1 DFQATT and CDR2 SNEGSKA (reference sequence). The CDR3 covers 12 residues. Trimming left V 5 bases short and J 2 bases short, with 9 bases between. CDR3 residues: CSAPGINTEAFS. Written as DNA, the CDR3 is TGCAGTGCTCCAGGGATAAACACTGAAGCTTTCTCT.

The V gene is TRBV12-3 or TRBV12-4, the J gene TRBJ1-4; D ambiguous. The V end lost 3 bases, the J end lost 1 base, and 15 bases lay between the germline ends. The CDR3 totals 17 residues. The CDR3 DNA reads TGTGCCAGCAGTTTGATGGGTACAAGGCTAACTAATGAAAAACTGTTTTTT. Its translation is CASSLMGTRLTNEKLFF.

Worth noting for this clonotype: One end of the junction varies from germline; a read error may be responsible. The chain's CDR3 is CARSLKTRGPKNIQYF. The CDR3 coding sequence is TGTGCCCGCAGCTTAAAAACAAGGGGCCCCAAAAACATTCAGTACTTC. The chain couples TRBV13 to TRBJ2-4; D possibly corresponds to TRBD1 (5 bases). The V gene's germline CDR1 is PRHDT and CDR2 FYEKMQ (reference sequence). The CDR3 runs to 16 residues.

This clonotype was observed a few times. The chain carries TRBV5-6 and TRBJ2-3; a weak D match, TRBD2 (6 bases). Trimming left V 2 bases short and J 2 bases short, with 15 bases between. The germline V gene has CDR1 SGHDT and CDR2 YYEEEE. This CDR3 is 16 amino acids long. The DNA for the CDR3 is TGTGCCAGCAGCTTAAGTTCCCTAGCGAACACAGATACGCAGTATTTT. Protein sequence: CASSLSSLANTDTQYF.

The chain's CDR3 is CASGLFTGGMYEQYF. The CDR3 DNA reads TGTGCTAGTGGTTTGTTTACAGGGGGCATGTACGAGCAGTACTTC. The rearrangement links TRBV12-5 to TRBJ2-7; 9 bases agree with TRBD1. The germline gives CDR1 LGHNT, CDR2 FRNRAP. There are 15 residues in the CDR3. Unmatched junction bases numbered 6, after V lost 2 bases and J lost 4 bases.

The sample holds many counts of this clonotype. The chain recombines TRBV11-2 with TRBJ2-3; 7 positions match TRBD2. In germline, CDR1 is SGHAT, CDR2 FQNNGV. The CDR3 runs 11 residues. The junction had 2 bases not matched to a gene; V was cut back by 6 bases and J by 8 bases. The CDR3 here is CASRAGATQYF. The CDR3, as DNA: TGTGCCAGCAGGGCGGGAGCTACGCAGTATTTT.